The next 10 T cell receptor beta chains were all read from a single sample in a study of breast tumors, draining lymph nodes, adjacent tissues (TCRdb year 2016). The library was built by means of multiplex PCR. TCRdb lists the instrument as Illumina HiSeq 2000. In TCRdb, the public reads were trimmed at Q25 with fastp and aligned with MiXCR, with productive beta chains retained. All rows with the same CDR3 protein become a single entry with the most common DNA and genes. The sample yields some 130,000 distinct CDR3 sequences; approximately 22% were counted once. Roughly 2% of the sample rests with the top ten. Lymph node samples came from the axillary draining lymph nodes of breast cancer patients. The sequencing sample was made of axillary lymph node tissue. These receptors were taken from a female donor with breast cancer. Some clones in this sample may be carry-over from other donors' samples.

This clonotype was counted ten times or more. The gene calls are TRBV5-8 and TRBJ2-7, with D perhaps being TRBD1 or TRBD2 (6 bases each). V lost 1 base to trimming and J lost 1 base, with 12 bases between them. The CDR3 covers 15 residues. Looked up from germline, CDR1 is SGHTS and CDR2 is YDEGEE. The CDR3 DNA reads TGTGCCAGCAGCTTGACCGGGGGCGCATCCTACGAGCAGTACTTC. Translation gives CASSLTGGASYEQYF.

The V gene is TRBV6-5, the J gene TRBJ2-2, with 9 nucleotides matching TRBD1. Germline-derived CDR1 and CDR2 are MNHEY and SVGAGI. The ends lost 6 bases at V and 6 bases at J; junction bases unmatched: 23. The CDR3 spans 20 residues. The CDR3 nucleotides are TGTGCCAGCAGCCCCTTCGGGACAGGGAGTGGCCTAAAATTTTCCGGGGAGCTGTTTTTT. Encoded protein: CASSPFGTGSGLKFSGELFF.

This clonotype was counted ten times or more. This chain uses TRBV20-1 with TRBJ2-1; 7 bases fit TRBD2. Unmatched junction bases numbered 14, after V lost 0 bases and J lost 6 bases. Germline V gene sequence: CDR1 DFQATT, CDR2 SNEGSKA (reference sequence). This CDR3 contains 17 residues. CDR3 amino acids: CSARDPPPSGHINEQFF. The CDR3 DNA sequence: TGCAGTGCTAGAGATCCCCCCCCTAGCGGCCATATCAATGAGCAGTTCTTC.

The rearrangement uses TRBV3-1 and TRBJ2-1; 11 nucleotides agree with TRBD2. Germline V gene data show CDR1 as LGHDT and CDR2 as YNNKEL (reference sequence). J lost 3 bases, V lost 5 bases, and 9 bases had no gene match. This CDR3 spans 17 amino acids. Written as DNA, the CDR3 is TGTGCCAGCAGCACACGTACCGGGACTAGCGGCTACAATGAGCAGTTCTTC. This gives the protein CASSTRTGTSGYNEQFF.

To note about this clonotype: This may arise from a read error, as a much more abundant clone is one base away. The rearrangement joins TRBV27 to TRBJ2-7; the match to TRBD1 covers 7 bases. Germline lookup yields CDR1 MNHEY and CDR2 SMNVEV (reference sequence). This CDR3 comprises 13 residues. CDR3 protein: CASRTTGMGERYF. The CDR3 bases are TGTGCCAGCAGAACGACAGGGATGGGTGAGCGGTACTTC.

This clonotype has at least ten counts. The V call is TRBV29-1, the J call TRBJ1-2; D is possibly TRBD1 (6 bases). From germline, CDR1 is SQVTM and CDR2 ANQGSEA. This CDR3 has 14 residues. V was shortened by 6 bases and J by 8 bases, with 22 bases between the two germline ends. CDR3 in DNA: TGCAGCGTCGGGGCGGGGAGAGGGGGAGACGGCTACACCTTC. It specifies CSVGAGRGGDGYTF.

This clonotype has ten or more counts. The chain combines TRBV11-2 with TRBJ2-3; TRBD1 matches 8 bases. Germline-derived CDR1 and CDR2 are SGHAT and FQNNGV. Germline trimming cut 3 bases from V and 1 base from J; bases unmatched to any gene: 3. The CDR3 covers 15 residues. CDR3 nucleotides: TGTGCCAGCAGCTTCCAGACAGGGGGCACAGATACGCAGTATTTT. Amino acid sequence: CASSFQTGGTDTQYF. Full variable domain (outside the CDR3, taken from reference TRBV11-2 and TRBJ2-3): EAGVAQSPRYKIIEKRQSVAFWCNPISGHATLYWYQQILGQGPKLLIQFQNNGVVDDSQLPKDRFSAERLKGVDSTLKIQPAKLEDSAVYLCASSFQTGGTDTQYFGPGTRLTVL.

This clonotype was picked up a small number of times. The chain combines TRBV28 with TRBJ2-3; D is perhaps TRBD1 (5 bases). V dropped 2 bases and J dropped 11 bases, with 11 bases sitting between them. The CDR3 sequence is 12 residues long. The germline V gene encodes CDR1 MDHEN and CDR2 SYDVKM. The CDR3 bases are TGTGCCAGCAGTTTACAAAGGGGTTGGCAGTATTTT. Amino acids: CASSLQRGWQYF.

The sample holds many counts of this clonotype. The rearrangement joins TRBV19 to TRBJ2-1; 9 nucleotides agree with TRBD2. This CDR3 is built from 14 residues. With 5 bases clipped from V and 8 bases from J, the junction kept 7 bases outside the gene matches. Germline CDR1 and CDR2: LNHDA and SQIVND (reference sequence). For the CDR3, the DNA is TGTGCCAGTAGTTCCCGGACTAGCGACGATGAGCAGTTCTTC. Translated, it gives CASSSRTSDDEQFF.

The V and J genes are TRBV5-4 and TRBJ1-4, with a possible D match to TRBD1 (5 bases). CDR1 SGHNT and CDR2 YYREEE come from the germline V gene (reference sequence). Trimming stripped 4 bases from V and 5 bases from J, with 15 bases between. This CDR3 is built from 15 residues. CDR3 sequence (DNA): TGTGCCAGCAGCCCCCGCGGAGGGGAGAATGAAAAACTGTTTTTT. It is translated as CASSPRGGENEKLFF.